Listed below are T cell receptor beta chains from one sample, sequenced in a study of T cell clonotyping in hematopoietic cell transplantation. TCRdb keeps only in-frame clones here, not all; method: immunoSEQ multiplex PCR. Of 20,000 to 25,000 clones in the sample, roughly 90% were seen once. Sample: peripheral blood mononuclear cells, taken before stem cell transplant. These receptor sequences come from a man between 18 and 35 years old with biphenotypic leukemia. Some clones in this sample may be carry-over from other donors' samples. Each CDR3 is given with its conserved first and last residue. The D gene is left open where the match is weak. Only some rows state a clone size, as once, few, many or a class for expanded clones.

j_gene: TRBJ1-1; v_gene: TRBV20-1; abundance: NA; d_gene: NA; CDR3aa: CSARGNTEAFF; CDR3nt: TGCAGTGCCAGGGGGAACACTGAAGCTTTCTTT
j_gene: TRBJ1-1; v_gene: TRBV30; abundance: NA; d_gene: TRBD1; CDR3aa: CAWRDSGQGAEVNMNTEAFF; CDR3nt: TGTGCCTGGAGGGACTCGGGACAGGGGGCGGAGGTCAACATGAACACTGAAGCTTTCTTT
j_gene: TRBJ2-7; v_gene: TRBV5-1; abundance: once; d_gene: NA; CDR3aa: CASSLEPPRVFF; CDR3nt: TGCGCCAGCAGCTTGGAGCCCCCACGAGTCTTCTTC
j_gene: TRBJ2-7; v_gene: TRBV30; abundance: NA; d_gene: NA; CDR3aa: CARRAPISYEQYF; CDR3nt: TGTGCCAGGAGGGCCCCTATCTCCTACGAGCAGTACTTC
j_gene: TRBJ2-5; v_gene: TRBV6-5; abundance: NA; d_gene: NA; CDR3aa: CASSYSASVGTQYF; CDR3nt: TGTGCCAGCAGTTACTCGGCTAGCGTAGGGACCCAGTACTTC
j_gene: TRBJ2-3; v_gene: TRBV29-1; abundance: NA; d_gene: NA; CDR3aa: CSVVRPSGPDTQYF; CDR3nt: TGCAGCGTTGTTCGGCCCTCGGGGCCAGATACGCAGTATTTT
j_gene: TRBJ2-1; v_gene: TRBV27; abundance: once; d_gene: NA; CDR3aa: CASSLHLGNEQFF; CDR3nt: TGTGCCAGCAGTCTCCACCTAGGAAATGAGCAGTTCTTC
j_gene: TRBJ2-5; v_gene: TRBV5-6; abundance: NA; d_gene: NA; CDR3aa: CASSLETDLQETQYF; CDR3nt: TGTGCCAGCAGCTTGGAGACAGACTTACAAGAGACCCAGTACTTC
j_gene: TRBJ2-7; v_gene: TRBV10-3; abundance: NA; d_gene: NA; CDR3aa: CAISESLLSYEQYF; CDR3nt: TGTGCCATCAGTGAGTCCCTCTTGTCCTACGAGCAGTACTTC
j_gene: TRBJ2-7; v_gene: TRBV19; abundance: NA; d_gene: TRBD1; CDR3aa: CASSTDSTGTGEQYF; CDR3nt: TGTGCCAGTAGTACCGACTCGACAGGGACCGGCGAGCAGTACTTC
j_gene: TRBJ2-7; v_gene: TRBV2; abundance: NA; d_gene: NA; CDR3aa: CASSQGNWWYEQYF; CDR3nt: TGTGCCAGCAGCCAGGGAAATTGGTGGTACGAGCAGTACTTC
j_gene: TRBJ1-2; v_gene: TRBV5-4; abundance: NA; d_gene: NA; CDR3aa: CASSLDPSPNYGYTF; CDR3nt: TGTGCCAGCAGCTTGGACCCGTCCCCTAACTATGGCTACACCTTC
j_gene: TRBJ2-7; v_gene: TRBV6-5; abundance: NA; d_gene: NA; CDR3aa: CASSYGGHEQYF; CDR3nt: TGTGCCAGCAGTTACGGGGGCCACGAGCAGTACTTC